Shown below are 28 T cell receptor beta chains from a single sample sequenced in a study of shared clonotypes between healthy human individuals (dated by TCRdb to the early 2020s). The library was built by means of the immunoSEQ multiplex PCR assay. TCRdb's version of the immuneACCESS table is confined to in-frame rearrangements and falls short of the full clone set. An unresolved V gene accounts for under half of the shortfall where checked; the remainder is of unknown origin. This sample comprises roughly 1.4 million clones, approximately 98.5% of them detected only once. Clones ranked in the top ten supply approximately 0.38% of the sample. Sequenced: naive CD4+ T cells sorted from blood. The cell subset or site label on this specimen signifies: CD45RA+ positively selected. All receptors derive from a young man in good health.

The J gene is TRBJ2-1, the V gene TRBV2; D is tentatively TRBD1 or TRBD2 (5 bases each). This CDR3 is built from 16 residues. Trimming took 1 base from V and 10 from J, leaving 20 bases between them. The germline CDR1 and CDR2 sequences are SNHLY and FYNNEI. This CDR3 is CASSEVGRAHEIEQFF. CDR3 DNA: TGTGCCAGCAGTGAAGTGGGGCGGGCCCACGAGATCGAGCAGTTCTTC.

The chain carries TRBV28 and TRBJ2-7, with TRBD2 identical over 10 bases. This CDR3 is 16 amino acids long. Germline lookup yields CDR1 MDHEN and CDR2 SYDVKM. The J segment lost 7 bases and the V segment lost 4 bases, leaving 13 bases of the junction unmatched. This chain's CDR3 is CASSSRLAGFPGEQYF. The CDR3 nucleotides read TGTGCCAGCAGTTCCCGACTAGCGGGCTTTCCCGGGGAGCAGTACTTC.

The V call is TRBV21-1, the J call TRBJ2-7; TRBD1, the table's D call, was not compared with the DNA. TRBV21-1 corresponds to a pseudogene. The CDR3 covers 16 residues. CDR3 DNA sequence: TGTGCCAGCAGCAACCCGGACAGGAAAGATTCCTACGAGCAGTACTTC. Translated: CASSNPDRKDSYEQYF.

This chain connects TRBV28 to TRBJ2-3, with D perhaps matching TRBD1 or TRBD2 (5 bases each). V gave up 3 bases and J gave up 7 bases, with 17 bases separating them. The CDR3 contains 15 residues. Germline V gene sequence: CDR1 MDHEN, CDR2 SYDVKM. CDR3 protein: CASSLGGYEGHTQYF. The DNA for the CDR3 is TGTGCCAGCAGTTTGGGTGGTTATGAGGGGCATACGCAGTATTTT.

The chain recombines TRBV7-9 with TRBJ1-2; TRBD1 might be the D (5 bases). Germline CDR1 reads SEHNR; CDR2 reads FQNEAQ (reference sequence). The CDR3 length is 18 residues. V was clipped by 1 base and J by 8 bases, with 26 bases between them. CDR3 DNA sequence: TGTGCCAGCAGCTTAGGAATGGGGGTTAGCCCCCCTCGCTACGGCTACACCTTC. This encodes CASSLGMGVSPPRYGYTF.

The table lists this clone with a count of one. CDR3 nucleotides: TGTGCCAGCAGTCCAGGGGCCGAGAGCTCCTACGAGCAGTACTTC. This translates into CASSPGAESSYEQYF. The V and J genes are TRBV7-9 and TRBJ2-7; a weak D match, TRBD1 (6 bases). Deletions cut 6 bases from V and 0 bases from J, with 15 bases between. CDR1 and CDR2 from the germline V gene are SEHNR and FQNEAQ (reference sequence). This CDR3 is 15 amino acids long.

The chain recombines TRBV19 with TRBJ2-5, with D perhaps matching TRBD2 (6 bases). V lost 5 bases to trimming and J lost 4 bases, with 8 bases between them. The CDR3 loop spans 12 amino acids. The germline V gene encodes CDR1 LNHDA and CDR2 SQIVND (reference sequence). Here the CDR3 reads CASSRERETQYF. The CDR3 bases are TGTGCCAGTAGTCGGGAGAGAGAGACCCAGTACTTC.

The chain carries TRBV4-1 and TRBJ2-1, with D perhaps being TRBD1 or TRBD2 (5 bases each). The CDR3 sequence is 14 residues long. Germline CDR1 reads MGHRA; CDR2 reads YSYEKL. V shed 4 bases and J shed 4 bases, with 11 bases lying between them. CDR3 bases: TGCGCCAGCAGCCTCCCCGGGGCATACAATGAGCAGTTCTTC. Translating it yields CASSLPGAYNEQFF.

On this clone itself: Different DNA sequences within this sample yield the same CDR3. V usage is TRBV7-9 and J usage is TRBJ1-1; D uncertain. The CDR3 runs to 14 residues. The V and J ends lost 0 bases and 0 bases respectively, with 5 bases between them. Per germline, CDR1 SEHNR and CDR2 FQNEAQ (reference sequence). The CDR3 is CASSLAVLNTEAFF. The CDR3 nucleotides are TGTGCCAGCAGCTTAGCGGTATTGAACACTGAAGCTTTCTTT. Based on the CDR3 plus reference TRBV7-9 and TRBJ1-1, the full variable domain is DTGVSQNPRHKITKRGQNVTFRCDPISEHNRLYWYRQTLGQGPEFLTYFQNEAQLEKSRLLSDRFSAERPKGSFSTLEIQRTEQGDSAMYLCASSLAVLNTEAFFGQGTRLTVV.

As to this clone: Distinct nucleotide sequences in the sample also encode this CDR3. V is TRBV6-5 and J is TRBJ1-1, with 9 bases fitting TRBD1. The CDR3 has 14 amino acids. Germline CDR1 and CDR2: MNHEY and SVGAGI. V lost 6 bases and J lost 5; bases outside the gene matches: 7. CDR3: CASRRTGGRTEAFF. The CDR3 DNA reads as TGTGCCAGCAGACGAACAGGGGGCAGAACTGAAGCTTTCTTT.

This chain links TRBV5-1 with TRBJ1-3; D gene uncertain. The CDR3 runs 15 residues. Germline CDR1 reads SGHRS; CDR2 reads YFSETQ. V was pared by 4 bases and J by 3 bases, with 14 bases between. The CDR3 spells CASSPPLDGGNTIYF. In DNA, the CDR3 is TGCGCCAGCAGCCCACCCCTAGACGGTGGAAACACCATATATTTT.

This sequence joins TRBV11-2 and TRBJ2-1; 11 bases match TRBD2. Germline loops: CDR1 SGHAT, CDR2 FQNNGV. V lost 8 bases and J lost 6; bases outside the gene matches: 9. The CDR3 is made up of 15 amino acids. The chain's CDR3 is CASRSLAGVRNEQFF. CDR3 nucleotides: TGTGCCAGCCGCTCACTAGCGGGAGTCCGCAATGAGCAGTTCTTC.

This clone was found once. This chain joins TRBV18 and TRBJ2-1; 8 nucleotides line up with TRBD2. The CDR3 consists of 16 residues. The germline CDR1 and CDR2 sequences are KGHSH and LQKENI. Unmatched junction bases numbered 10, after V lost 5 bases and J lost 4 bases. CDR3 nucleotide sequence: TGTGCCAGCTCAGTGAGCGGGAGAGAGTGGTACAATGAGCAGTTCTTC. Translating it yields CASSVSGREWYNEQFF.

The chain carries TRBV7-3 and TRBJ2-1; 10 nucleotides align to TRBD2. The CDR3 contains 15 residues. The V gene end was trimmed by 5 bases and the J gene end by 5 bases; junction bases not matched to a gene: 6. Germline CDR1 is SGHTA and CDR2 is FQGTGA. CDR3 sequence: CASSHGLAGDNEQFF. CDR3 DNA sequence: TGTGCCAGCAGCCACGGGCTAGCGGGAGACAATGAGCAGTTCTTC. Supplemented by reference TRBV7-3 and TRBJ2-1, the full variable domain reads GAGVSQTPSNKVTEKGKYVELRCDPISGHTALYWYRQSLGQGPEFLIYFQGTGAADDSGLPNDRFFAVRPEGSVSTLKIQRTERGDSAVYLCASSHGLAGDNEQFFGPGTRLTVL.

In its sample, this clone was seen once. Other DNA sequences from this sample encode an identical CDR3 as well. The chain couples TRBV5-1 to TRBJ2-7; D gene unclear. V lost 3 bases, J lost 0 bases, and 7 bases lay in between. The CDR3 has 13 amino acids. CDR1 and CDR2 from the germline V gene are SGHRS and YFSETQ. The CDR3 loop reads CASSSDGSYEQYF. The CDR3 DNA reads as TGCGCCAGCAGCTCCGACGGCTCCTACGAGCAGTACTTC.

The CDR3 sequence is CASSEAPRTVNGYTF. CDR3 nucleotides: TGTGCCAGCAGTGAAGCGCCCCGGACAGTTAATGGCTACACCTTC. V is TRBV2 and J is TRBJ1-2, with a weak D call TRBD1 (6 bases). With 0 bases removed from V and 6 bases from J, the gap between germline ends came to 14 bases. Germline V gene data show CDR1 as SNHLY and CDR2 as FYNNEI. The CDR3 covers 15 residues.

The CDR3 region is CASYSYNEQFF. The CDR3 bases are TGTGCCTCCTACTCTTACAATGAGCAGTTCTTC. This sequence joins TRBV10-3 and TRBJ2-1, with unresolved D. The V gene lost 11 bases and the J gene lost 4 bases, with 9 bases spanning the gap. The CDR3 extends over 11 amino acids. Germline values: CDR1 ENHRY, CDR2 SYGVKD.

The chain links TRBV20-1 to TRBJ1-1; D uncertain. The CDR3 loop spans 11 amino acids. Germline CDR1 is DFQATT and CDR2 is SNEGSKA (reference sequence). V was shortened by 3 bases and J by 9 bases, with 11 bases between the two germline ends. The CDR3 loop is CSASLASQAFF. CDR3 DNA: TGCAGTGCTAGTCTCGCTTCTCAAGCTTTCTTT.

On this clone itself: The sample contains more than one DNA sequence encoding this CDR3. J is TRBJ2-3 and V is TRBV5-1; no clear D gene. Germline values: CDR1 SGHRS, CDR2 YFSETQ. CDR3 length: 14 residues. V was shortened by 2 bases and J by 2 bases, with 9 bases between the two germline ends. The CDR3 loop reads CASSLGLVTDTQYF. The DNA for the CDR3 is TGCGCCAGCAGCTTAGGTCTTGTCACAGATACGCAGTATTTT.

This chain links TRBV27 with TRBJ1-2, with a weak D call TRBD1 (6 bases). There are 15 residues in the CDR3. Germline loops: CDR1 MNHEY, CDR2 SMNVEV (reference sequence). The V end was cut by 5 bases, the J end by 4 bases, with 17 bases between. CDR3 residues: CASSARDMRGYGYTF. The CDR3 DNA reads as TGTGCCAGCAGTGCCCGGGACATGAGGGGCTATGGCTACACCTTC.

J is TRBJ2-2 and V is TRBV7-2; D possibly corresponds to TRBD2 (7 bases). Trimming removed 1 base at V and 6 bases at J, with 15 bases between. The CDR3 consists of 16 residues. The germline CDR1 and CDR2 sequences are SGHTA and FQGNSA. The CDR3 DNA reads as TGTGCCAGCAGCTTAGTAGCGAGCGGGACATCCGGGGAGCTGTTTTTT. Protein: CASSLVASGTSGELFF. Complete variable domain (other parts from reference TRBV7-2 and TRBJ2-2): GAGVSQSPSNKVTEKGKDVELRCDPISGHTALYWYRQSLGQGLEFLIYFQGNSAPDKSGLPSDRFSAERTGGSVSTLTIQRTQQEDSAVYLCASSLVASGTSGELFFGEGSRLTVL.

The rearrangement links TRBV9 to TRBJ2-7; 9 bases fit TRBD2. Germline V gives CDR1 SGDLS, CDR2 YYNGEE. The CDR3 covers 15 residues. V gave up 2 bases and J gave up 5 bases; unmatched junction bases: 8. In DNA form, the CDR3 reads TGTGCCAGCAGCGTCACGAGCGGGAGGAGTGACGAGCAGTACTTC. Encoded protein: CASSVTSGRSDEQYF.

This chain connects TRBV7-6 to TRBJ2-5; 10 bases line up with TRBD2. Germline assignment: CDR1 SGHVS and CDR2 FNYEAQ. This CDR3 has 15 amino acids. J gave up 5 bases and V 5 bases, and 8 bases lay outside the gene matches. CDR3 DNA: TGTGCCAGCAGCGTCAGCGGGAGGGCCATGGAGACCCAGTACTTC. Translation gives CASSVSGRAMETQYF.

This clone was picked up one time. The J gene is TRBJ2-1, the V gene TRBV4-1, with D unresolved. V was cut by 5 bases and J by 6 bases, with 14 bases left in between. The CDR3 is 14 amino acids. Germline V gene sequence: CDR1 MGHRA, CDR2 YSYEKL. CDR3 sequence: CASSFRWPANEQFF. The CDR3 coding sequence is TGCGCCAGCAGCTTCCGGTGGCCAGCCAATGAGCAGTTCTTC.

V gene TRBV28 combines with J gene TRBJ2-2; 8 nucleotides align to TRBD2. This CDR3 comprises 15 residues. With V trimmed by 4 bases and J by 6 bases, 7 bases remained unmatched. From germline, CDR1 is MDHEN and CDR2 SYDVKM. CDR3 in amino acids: CASSSSGFSPGELFF. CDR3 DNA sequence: TGTGCCAGCAGTTCTAGCGGGTTTAGTCCCGGGGAGCTGTTTTTT.

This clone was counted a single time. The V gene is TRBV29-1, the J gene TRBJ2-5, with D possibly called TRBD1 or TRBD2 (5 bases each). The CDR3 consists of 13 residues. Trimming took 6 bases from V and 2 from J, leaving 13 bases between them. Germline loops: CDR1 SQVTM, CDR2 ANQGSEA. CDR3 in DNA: TGCAGCGTCGCCGGGACGACACAAGAGACCCAGTACTTC. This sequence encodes CSVAGTTQETQYF.

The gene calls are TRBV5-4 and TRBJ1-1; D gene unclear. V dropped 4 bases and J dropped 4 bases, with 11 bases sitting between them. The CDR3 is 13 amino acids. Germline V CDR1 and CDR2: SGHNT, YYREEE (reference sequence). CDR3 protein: CASSAPLGTEAFF. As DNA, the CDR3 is TGTGCCAGCAGCGCCCCCCTTGGCACTGAAGCTTTCTTT.

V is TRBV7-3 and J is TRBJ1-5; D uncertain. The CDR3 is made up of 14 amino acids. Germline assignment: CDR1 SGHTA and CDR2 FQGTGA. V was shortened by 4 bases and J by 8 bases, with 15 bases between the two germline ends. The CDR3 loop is CASSYQRIEEPQHF. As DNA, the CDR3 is TGTGCCAGCAGCTACCAGCGAATAGAGGAGCCCCAGCATTTT.